These 16 T cell receptor beta chains were sequenced from one sample in a study of T cells expressing NK-cell markers. TCRdb processed the 5' RACE reads again and assigns one entry to each CDR3 protein, with no DNA. The clone table shows approximately 550,000 distinct CDR3 sequences, with the ten largest holding around 3.3%. Sequencing was done on a sample of blood T cells: a sorted CD56 or NKG2C T cell subset, CD4+ or CD8+ T cells, or bulk PBMC T cells (not recorded which). These receptors all come from a man between 18 and 29 years old in good health.

The V and J genes are TRBV27 and TRBJ1-3; checking the TCRdb D call of TRBD1 is not possible without DNA. The V gene's germline CDR1 is MNHEY and CDR2 SMNVEV (reference sequence). This CDR3 region has 15 residues. The CDR3 is CASSHDPGDGNTIYF.

The genes are TRBV27 and TRBJ1-6; lacking DNA, the TRBD1 call made by TCRdb goes unchecked. Germline V gives CDR1 MNHEY, CDR2 SMNVEV (reference sequence). The CDR3 consists of 14 residues. The CDR3 reads CATGDRVLSSPLHF.

The chain employs TRBV18 and TRBJ2-7; the TCRdb D gene call, TRBD2, has no DNA to confirm it. The CDR3 runs to 14 residues. The germline V gene has CDR1 KGHSH and CDR2 LQKENI. The CDR3 reads CASSPSSLSYEQYF. The entire variable domain, with the rest obtained from reference TRBV18 and TRBJ2-7, is as follows: NAGVMQNPRHLVRRRGQEARLRCSPMKGHSHVYWYRQLPEEGLKFMVYLQKENIIDESGMPKERFSAEFPKEGPSILRIQQVVRGDSAAYFCASSPSSLSYEQYFGPGTRLTVT.

The V call is TRBV6-6, the J call TRBJ2-2; TCRdb lists TRBD2, though no DNA is available to test this call. CDR1 is MNHNY and CDR2 is SVGAGI in the germline V gene (reference sequence). This CDR3 comprises 12 residues. The CDR3 sequence: CAASRATGELFF.

V and J are TRBV20-1 and TRBJ1-1. Per the germline V gene, CDR1 is DFQATT and CDR2 is SNEGSKA (reference sequence). The CDR3 runs to 12 residues. The CDR3: CSARPGSTEAFF.

This chain uses TRBV7-9 with TRBJ2-1. Per the germline V gene, CDR1 is SEHNR and CDR2 is FQNEAQ (reference sequence). The CDR3 totals 17 residues. This CDR3 is CASSLIFGESSYNEQFF.

This chain uses TRBV7-9 with TRBJ1-1; the TCRdb D gene call, TRBD1, has no DNA to confirm it. The germline CDR1 and CDR2 sequences are SEHNR and FQNEAQ (reference sequence). CDR3 size: 16 residues. The CDR3 loop is CASSLSSGTGASEAFF. The full variable domain, in which reference TRBV7-9 and TRBJ1-1 provide the parts outside the CDR3, is DTGVSQNPRHKITKRGQNVTFRCDPISEHNRLYWYRQTLGQGPEFLTYFQNEAQLEKSRLLSDRFSAERPKGSFSTLEIQRTEQGDSAMYLCASSLSSGTGASEAFFGQGTRLTVV.

The rearrangement joins TRBV12-3 or TRBV12-4 to TRBJ1-1; TCRdb reports TRBD1, a call that lacks DNA to check it against. The CDR3 contains 15 residues. CDR3 sequence reads: CASSLRGARDTEAFF.

The chain couples TRBV4-3 to TRBJ2-5. Germline loops: CDR1 LGHNA, CDR2 YSLEER. The CDR3 loop spans 15 amino acids. This chain's CDR3 is CASSQHSETQETQYF.

The rearrangement uses TRBV5-1 and TRBJ1-2; the TCRdb call, TRBD1, lacks DNA for checking. The CDR3 length is 16 residues. CDR1 is SGHRS, CDR2 YFSETQ, per germline. CDR3 residues: CASSLGQGVFDYGYTF.

This rearrangement joins TRBV20-1 to TRBJ1-5; lacking DNA, the TRBD1 call made by TCRdb goes unchecked. This CDR3 is built from 19 residues. The germline V gene has CDR1 DFQATT and CDR2 SNEGSKA (reference sequence). CDR3 amino acids: CSARDSAPGTDYSNQPQHF.

The rearrangement uses TRBV30 and TRBJ1-2; TCRdb reports TRBD1, a call that lacks DNA to check it against. The CDR3 runs to 15 residues. Germline V gene data show CDR1 as GTSNPN and CDR2 as SVGIG (reference sequence). The CDR3 loop is CAWSEALDGYYGYTF.

The chain links TRBV25-1 to TRBJ2-1; TCRdb outputs TRBD2, but without DNA this stays unchecked. CDR3 length: 15 amino acids. Per the germline V gene, CDR1 is MGHDK and CDR2 is SYGVNS. CDR3 in amino acids: CASSGTSGSANEQFF.

The chain carries TRBV12-3 or TRBV12-4 and TRBJ1-5; TCRdb lists TRBD1, though no DNA is available to test this call. The CDR3 has 14 amino acids. CDR3 sequence reads: CASSFGPGVQPQHF.

J is TRBJ2-1 and V is TRBV29-1; the D call of TRBD2 rests on TCRdb alone, since no DNA is present to check it. The CDR3 covers 14 residues. CDR1 is SQVTM, CDR2 ANQGSEA, per germline. The chain's CDR3 is CSALAGALNGEQFF.

The rearrangement links TRBV7-3 to TRBJ2-3; TCRdb's D call, TRBD2, is unchecked because there is no DNA. The germline CDR1 and CDR2 sequences are SGHTA and FQGTGA. The CDR3 extends over 14 amino acids. CDR3 protein: CASSPIAGTDTQYF. The full variable domain, completed using reference TRBV7-3 and TRBJ2-3, is GAGVSQTPSNKVTEKGKYVELRCDPISGHTALYWYRQSLGQGPEFLIYFQGTGAADDSGLPNDRFFAVRPEGSVSTLKIQRTERGDSAVYLCASSPIAGTDTQYFGPGTRLTVL.